Listed below are T cell receptor beta chains from one sample, sequenced in a study of T-cell reconstitution after alpha-beta-depleted transplantation in children. Each CDR3 protein gets one entry after TCRdb re-called the PCR reads with MiXCR. The table records 490,000 or so distinct CDR3 sequences, approximately 10% of them present only once. The sequenced sample was PBMCs, obtained before TCRalphabeta/CD19-depleted stem cell transplant. These receptors came from a child under 10 years old with inherited bone marrow failure, due to receive a stem cell transplant. CDR3s include the opening cysteine and the closing phenylalanine or tryptophan. A D gene is named only where the DNA matches it firmly. Rows give clone size only sometimes, using once, few, many, or a class for an expanded clone.

d_gene,v_gene,abundance,j_gene,CDR3nt,CDR3aa
TRBD2,TRBV15,few,TRBJ2-7,TGTGCCACCAGCAGAGGCGGACAAGCGGGAGGCTCCTACGAGCAGTACTTC,CATSRGGQAGGSYEQYF
TRBD2,TRBV7-2,-,TRBJ2-1,TGTGCCAGCAGCTTAGCGGCTAGCGGGAGATACAACGAGCAGTTCTTC,CASSLAASGRYNEQFF
TRBD1,TRBV5-1,many,TRBJ1-5,TGCGCCAGCAGCCCTGGACAGGGGGCACGGGATCAGCCCCAGCATTTT,CASSPGQGARDQPQHF
-,TRBV7-2,few,TRBJ2-1,TGTGCCAGCAGCTTGACAGCGCATGAGCAGTTCTTC,CASSLTAHEQFF
TRBD2,TRBV7-2,many,TRBJ2-1,TGTGCCAGCAGCTTTGGCGGGAGGGCCATATACAATGAGCAGTTCTTC,CASSFGGRAIYNEQFF
TRBD1,TRBV10-2,many,TRBJ1-5,TGCGCCAGCAGTGAAGGGACAGCATATAGCAATCAGCCCCAGCATTTT,CASSEGTAYSNQPQHF
-,TRBV12-3/TRBV12-4,many,TRBJ2-1,TGTGCCAGCAGTCTCGGGCATGGGCAGTTCTTC,CASSLGHGQFF
-,TRBV27,few,TRBJ2-7,TGTGCCAGCAGTTTTGTAGGATTTCGCGGCGAGCAGTACTTC,CASSFVGFRGEQYF
-,TRBV4-3,many,TRBJ2-7,TGCGCCAGCAGCCAAGATATGGCAGGTCCCCGCTACGAGCAGTACTTC,CASSQDMAGPRYEQYF
-,TRBV5-1,many,TRBJ2-5,TGCGCCAGCAGCTTGGCGGCGGGGAGACAAGAGACCCAGTACTTC,CASSLAAGRQETQYF
-,TRBV4-1,many,TRBJ1-3,TGCGCCAGCAGCCCCGAGGCGTCTTACTCTGGAAACACCATATATTTT,CASSPEASYSGNTIYF
-,TRBV9,many,TRBJ2-5,TGTGCCAGCAGCGTAGAGAGGGACAACGTCCAAGAGACCCAGTACTTC,CASSVERDNVQETQYF
TRBD1,TRBV5-1,-,TRBJ2-7,TGCGCCAGCAGCGACCGGACAGGCCATCGTTACGAGCAGTACTTC,CASSDRTGHRYEQYF
-,TRBV12-3/TRBV12-4,-,TRBJ2-1,TGTGCCAGCAGTTTAGGAGAGCGGGTCAATGAGCAGTTCTTC,CASSLGERVNEQFF
TRBD1,TRBV29-1,many,TRBJ2-4,TGCAGCGTCGGGACAGACCCCTATGCCAAAAACATTCAGTACTTC,CSVGTDPYAKNIQYF
TRBD2,TRBV4-3,many,TRBJ2-3,TGCGCCAGCAGCTATACGACTAGCGTGGGAGATACGCAGTATTTT,CASSYTTSVGDTQYF
TRBD2,TRBV25-1,many,TRBJ2-5,TGTGCCAGCTCGGGCGGGAGGGCCCAAGAGACCCAGTACTTC,CASSGGRAQETQYF
TRBD1,TRBV3-1,-,TRBJ1-1,TGTGCCAGCAGCCAAGGGGACAGGGGGCACACTGAAGCTTTCTTT,CASSQGDRGHTEAFF
TRBD1,TRBV10-3,many,TRBJ1-5,TGTGCCATCAGTGAGTCGGGACAGGCTTTCAATCAGCCCCAGCATTTT,CAISESGQAFNQPQHF
-,TRBV12-3/TRBV12-4,many,TRBJ2-2,TGTGCCAACCCATCGGACTACACCGGGGAGCTGTTTTTT,CANPSDYTGELFF
TRBD1,TRBV5-1,many,TRBJ1-5,TGCGCCAGCAGCTTGGAGACAGGGGGTCAGCCCCAGCATTTT,CASSLETGGQPQHF
-,TRBV9,-,TRBJ2-6,TGTGCCAGCAGCGTCTTAGCTGGGGCCAACGTCCTGACTTTC,CASSVLAGANVLTF
TRBD2,TRBV12-3/TRBV12-4,many,TRBJ2-7,TGTGCCAGCACCCGGGGACTAGCACACTACGAGCAGTACTTC,CASTRGLAHYEQYF
TRBD1,TRBV11-1,many,TRBJ2-1,TGTGCCAGCAGCTCGAACATCGGGACAGGGGCACAGAGCTCCTACAATGAGCAGTTCTTC,CASSSNIGTGAQSSYNEQFF
-,TRBV6-2/TRBV6-3,many,TRBJ1-1,TGTGCCAGCAGTTCCCTCGCCTACACTGAAGCTTTCTTT,CASSSLAYTEAFF
-,TRBV6-6,many,TRBJ2-7,TGTGCCAGCAGTTTACATCAATCCTACGAGCAGTACTTC,CASSLHQSYEQYF
TRBD2,TRBV20-1,many,TRBJ2-5,TGCAGTGCCTATGGGGCTAGCGGGTCCCAAGAGACCCAGTACTTC,CSAYGASGSQETQYF
-,TRBV6-2/TRBV6-3,-,TRBJ2-1,TGTGCCAGCAGTTATGGGGGGTCACAGTTCTTC,CASSYGGSQFF
-,TRBV27,-,TRBJ1-5,TGTGCCAGCAGTTTAGTTGGTGCAGGGGCTATCGGTCAGCCCCAGCATTTT,CASSLVGAGAIGQPQHF
TRBD2,TRBV28,many,TRBJ2-6,TGTGCCAGCATCCGGAGCGGGGTTGGGGCCAACGTCCTGACTTTC,CASIRSGVGANVLTF
-,TRBV29-1,many,TRBJ2-5,TGCAGCGTTAGTTCTGGACTACAAGAGACCCAGTACTTC,CSVSSGLQETQYF
-,TRBV14,many,TRBJ1-6,TGTGCCAGCAGCCTGATGCCGGGACCTAATTCACCCCTCCACTTT,CASSLMPGPNSPLHF
-,TRBV30,many,TRBJ2-2,TGTGCCTGGAGCCTCGCCCAAATTATCACCGGGGAGCTGTTTTTT,CAWSLAQIITGELFF
TRBD2,TRBV9,-,TRBJ2-1,TGTGCCAGCAGCCCCCTAGCGGAGGCCTACAATGAGCAGTTCTTC,CASSPLAEAYNEQFF
TRBD2,TRBV15,many,TRBJ2-1,TGTGCCACCAGTCCCGGCGGGACTAGCAACAAAGGGCCGTTCTTC,CATSPGGTSNKGPFF
-,TRBV4-3,many,TRBJ2-3,TGCGCCAGCAGCCAAGGGAGTTGGACGGGCACAGATACGCAGTATTTT,CASSQGSWTGTDTQYF
TRBD1,TRBV7-9,many,TRBJ2-1,TGTGCCAGCAGCCGAACCGGGACAGGGGGGAATGAGCAGTTCTTC,CASSRTGTGGNEQFF
TRBD1,TRBV5-5,few,TRBJ2-2,TGTGCCAGCAGCTTGTCGCAGGGGGCCGGGGAGCTGTTTTTT,CASSLSQGAGELFF
-,TRBV7-2,few,TRBJ2-7,TGTGCCAGCAGCCCTGAGCGGGTCCTCTCCTACGAGCAGTACTTC,CASSPERVLSYEQYF
-,TRBV5-1,many,TRBJ1-1,TGCGCCAGCAGCCCCGCATACTTCGGAGTTGAAGCTTTCTTT,CASSPAYFGVEAFF
TRBD2,TRBV6-5,many,TRBJ2-2,TGTGCCAGCAGTTACTCTAGCGGGAGGGTAAACACCGGGGAGCTGTTTTTT,CASSYSSGRVNTGELFF
-,TRBV4-3,many,TRBJ1-3,TGCGCCAGCAGCCCTAAAAGGGGTCCTGGAAACACCATATATTTT,CASSPKRGPGNTIYF
-,TRBV6-2/TRBV6-3,many,TRBJ2-1,TGTGCCAGCAGTCCGGAAGGGCCCTACAATGAGCAGTTCTTC,CASSPEGPYNEQFF
TRBD2,TRBV18,-,TRBJ2-3,TGTGCCAGCTCATCGCTCCCGACTAGCGGCACAGATACGCAGTATTTT,CASSSLPTSGTDTQYF
TRBD1,TRBV12-3/TRBV12-4,many,TRBJ2-5,TGTGCCAGCAGACCCGGGGACAGGAGACCCATGGAGACCCAGTACTTC,CASRPGDRRPMETQYF
-,TRBV19,many,TRBJ1-1,TGTGCCAGTAGTACCGTTGGGAACACTGAAGCTTTCTTT,CASSTVGNTEAFF
-,TRBV6-5,many,TRBJ1-5,TGTGCCAGCAGTTACTCGTCAGGGGATAGCAATCAGCCCCAGCATTTT,CASSYSSGDSNQPQHF